This entry concerns a single T cell receptor (beta chain). Seattle patient enrollment occurred during active infection, with longitudinal follow-up thereafter. These data belong to a study of blood T cell repertoires in COVID-19. Study overall: The origin of the acute and convalescent COVID-19 samples was the United States, Italy and Spain. The cDNA or gDNA used as material had been derived from T cells, B-cell-depleted T cells, or PBMCs.

As processed by the authors: Estimates of nucleated cell counts were drawn from the amplification of reference gene primers. Assay used: immunoSEQ multiplex PCR; TCRdb lists only in-frame clones, some missing. The D gene and trimming were derived from the DNA, and the V and J assignments and clone size from that table. The data contain around 480,000 clones, approximately 89% of them singletons. This CDR3 has 15 residues. The germline V and J ends were trimmed by 4 bases and 8 bases, with 19 bases remaining between them. Germline V CDR1 and CDR2: SGHNT, YYREEE (reference sequence). The sequenced sample was peripheral blood. This clonotype originated in a woman aged 45-65 years with COVID-19, enrolled during active disease. The rearrangement links TRBV5-4 to TRBJ2-1, with D possibly being TRBD2 (7 bases). This CDR3 reads CASSREGGVIDEQFF. The DNA of the CDR3 is TGTGCCAGCAGCCGGGAAGGGGGGGTTATTGATGAGCAGTTCTTC.